These 22 T cell receptor beta chains were sequenced from one sample in a study of shared clonotypes between healthy human individuals. Method: immunoSEQ multiplex PCR; TCRdb's copy keeps in-frame clones and lacks some. The sample yields roughly 1,600,000 clones, approximately 98.5% seen once. The sample consisted of naive CD4+ T cells sorted from blood. Subset of the sample: CD45RA+ positively selected. These receptors came from a man in his thirties or forties in good health.

About this clone itself: At one of its ends the junction is not consistent with the germline gene, which may arise from a read error. The chain employs TRBV5-6 and TRBJ1-5, with 10 bases fitting TRBD1. The length of the CDR3 is 12 residues. Per the germline V gene, CDR1 is SGHDT and CDR2 is YYEEEE. The CDR3, as DNA: TGTGCCAGCAGCTATGGACAGGGGGAATGGAATTTT. Amino acid sequence: CASSYGQGEWNF. The full variable domain, its missing parts supplied by reference TRBV5-6 and TRBJ1-5, is DAGVTQSPTHLIKTRGQQVTLRCSPKSGHDTVSWYQQALGQGPQFIFQYYEEEERQRGNFPDRFSGHQFPNYSSELNVNALLLGDSALYLCASSYGQGEWNFGDGTRLSIL.

The rearrangement links TRBV30 to TRBJ1-4, with 8 positions matching TRBD1. Germline assignment: CDR1 GTSNPN and CDR2 SVGIG (reference sequence). The CDR3 is 13 residues long. V lost 2 bases to trimming and J lost 6 bases; unmatched junction nucleotides: 2. The CDR3 loop reads CAWSHRGYEKLFF. The CDR3 DNA is TGTGCCTGGAGTCACAGGGGGTATGAAAAACTGTTTTTT.

This rearrangement joins TRBV9 to TRBJ1-2; TRBD1 agrees at 8 bases. Unmatched junction bases numbered 11, after V lost 2 bases and J lost 8 bases. The CDR3 consists of 15 residues. Germline V gene sequence: CDR1 SGDLS, CDR2 YYNGEE. The CDR3 DNA follows: TGTGCCAGCAGCGTTACCCCTGGGACAGGTGGAGGCTACACCTTC. Its translation is CASSVTPGTGGGYTF.

The chain uses TRBV9 and TRBJ2-7, with 8 bases fitting TRBD2. Germline CDR1 is SGDLS and CDR2 is YYNGEE. V shed 4 bases, J shed 5 bases, and the junction held 11 bases outside the gene matches. The CDR3 sequence is 15 residues long. CDR3 region: CASSISGSSGHEQYF. The DNA for the CDR3 is TGTGCCAGCAGCATAAGCGGGAGCAGTGGCCACGAGCAGTACTTC. Full variable domain (remainder filled in from reference TRBV9 and TRBJ2-7): DSGVTQTPKHLITATGQRVTLRCSPRSGDLSVYWYQQSLDQGLQFLIQYYNGEERAKGNILERFSAQQFPDLHSELNLSSLELGDSALYFCASSISGSSGHEQYFGPGTRLTVT.

V gene TRBV4-1 combines with J gene TRBJ2-7, with TRBD1 identical over 8 bases. This CDR3 has 15 amino acids. Germline assignment: CDR1 MGHRA and CDR2 YSYEKL. V shed 2 bases, J shed 0 bases, and the junction held 3 bases outside the gene matches. The CDR3 protein is CASSQSTGGSYEQYF. Written as DNA, the CDR3 is TGCGCCAGCAGCCAATCCACAGGGGGCTCCTACGAGCAGTACTTC.

V and J are TRBV14 and TRBJ2-7; 9 bases fit TRBD2. The V gene's germline CDR1 is SGHDN and CDR2 FVKESK. CDR3 length: 15 residues. V shed 1 base, J shed 6 bases, and the junction held 7 bases outside the gene matches. The CDR3 sequence is CASSQVGSGSIEQYF. The CDR3 DNA reads as TGTGCCAGCAGCCAAGTCGGTAGCGGGAGTATCGAGCAGTACTTC.

The chain links TRBV7-2 to TRBJ2-5; weak D call: TRBD2 (6 bases). Per germline, CDR1 SGHTA and CDR2 FQGNSA. The CDR3 sequence is 15 residues long. V lost 5 bases and J lost 7, with 20 bases in between. CDR3 loop: CASSPPPGMGGTQYF. Here the CDR3 DNA reads TGTGCCAGCAGCCCCCCGCCAGGGATGGGAGGGACCCAGTACTTC.

The chain combines TRBV29-1 with TRBJ2-7; 7 positions agree with TRBD1. This CDR3 region has 12 residues. CDR1 SQVTM and CDR2 ANQGSEA come from the germline V gene. The J segment lost 3 bases and the V segment lost 7 bases, leaving 6 bases of the junction unmatched. The CDR3 bases are TGCAGCGGTGGGGACAGAGACTACGAGCAGTACTTC. This translates into CSGGDRDYEQYF.

The gene calls are TRBV5-5 and TRBJ2-7; 12 bases fit TRBD2. Germline-derived CDR1 and CDR2 are SGHKS and YYEKEE (reference sequence). The CDR3 totals 17 residues. V was clipped by 4 bases and J by 3 bases; unmatched bases: 11. The CDR3 is CASSDPLAGGVRYEQYF. The CDR3, as DNA: TGTGCCAGCAGCGACCCTCTAGCGGGAGGGGTGCGCTACGAGCAGTACTTC.

The V call is TRBV5-5, the J call TRBJ2-7; D gene ambiguous. V lost 2 bases and J 0 bases, leaving 9 bases between the germline ends. Germline V gives CDR1 SGHKS, CDR2 YYEKEE (reference sequence). CDR3 length: 14 residues. Written as DNA, the CDR3 is TGTGCCAGCAGCTTCCGGCAGAACTCCTACGAGCAGTACTTC. It encodes CASSFRQNSYEQYF.

The chain has TRBV5-1 and TRBJ2-1, with TRBD2 matching over 11 bases. The V segment lost 0 bases and the J segment 9 bases; nucleotides outside the gene matches: 5. Germline CDR1 reads SGHRS; CDR2 reads YFSETQ. The CDR3 is 15 amino acids. CDR3 region: CASSLGTSGSVEQFF. For the CDR3, the DNA is TGCGCCAGCAGCTTGGGTACTAGCGGGAGTGTTGAGCAGTTCTTC.

The chain recombines TRBV7-9 with TRBJ2-7; no clear D gene. The CDR3 length is 14 residues. Trimming left V 5 bases short and J 3 bases short, with 14 bases between. The germline gives CDR1 SEHNR, CDR2 FQNEAQ (reference sequence). CDR3 nucleotide sequence: TGTGCCAGCAGCACCCCGTTCGTGGGCTACGAGCAGTACTTC. Residues: CASSTPFVGYEQYF.

The chain is built from TRBV2 and TRBJ2-7; maybe TRBD2 (6 bases). Trimming stripped 5 bases from V and 0 bases from J, with 14 bases between. This CDR3 spans 15 amino acids. Germline values: CDR1 SNHLY, CDR2 FYNNEI. The CDR3 region has the DNA TGTGCCAGCAGTCCCGATCCGACTAGCTCCTACGAGCAGTACTTC. Translated, it gives CASSPDPTSSYEQYF.

The rearrangement joins TRBV5-1 to TRBJ2-1; no firm D call. CDR1 and CDR2 (germline): SGHRS, YFSETQ. The V end was cut by 5 bases, the J end by 2 bases, with 14 bases between. The CDR3 totals 15 residues. The CDR3 here is CASSPGPRTYNEQFF. In nucleotides, the CDR3 is TGCGCCAGCAGTCCCGGGCCCCGAACCTACAATGAGCAGTTCTTC.

Notes on this clone: Other nucleotide sequences from this sample produce the same CDR3. The V gene is TRBV5-1, the J gene TRBJ1-2, with D possibly being TRBD1 (5 bases). This CDR3 region has 13 residues. Trimming removed 0 bases from V and 8 bases from J, with 11 bases in between. CDR1 SGHRS and CDR2 YFSETQ come from the germline V gene. The CDR3 DNA follows: TGCGCCAGCAGCTTGGAGTCAGGGTACGGCTACACCTTC. It yields the protein CASSLESGYGYTF.

This chain links TRBV18 with TRBJ2-6, with 11 bases aligning to TRBD1. The CDR3 is made up of 19 amino acids. Trimming cost V 0 bases and J 0 bases; bases outside gene matches: 4. The germline V gene has CDR1 KGHSH and CDR2 LQKENI. The CDR3 DNA follows: TGTGCCAGCTCACCACCTGGACAGGGGGCCCTCTCTGGGGCCAACGTCCTGACTTTC. This gives the protein CASSPPGQGALSGANVLTF.

The J gene is TRBJ1-2, the V gene TRBV29-1; D perhaps matches TRBD1 (6 bases). This CDR3 has 12 residues. The germline CDR1 and CDR2 sequences are SQVTM and ANQGSEA. The germline V and J ends were trimmed by 8 bases and 2 bases, with 12 bases remaining between them. The CDR3: CSTAGGNYGYTF. The DNA of the CDR3 is TGCAGCACCGCGGGGGGCAACTATGGCTACACCTTC.

The V call is TRBV2, the J call TRBJ2-3, with a weak D call TRBD2 (5 bases). Trimming shortened V by 6 bases and J by 2 bases, and 12 bases separated the two germline ends. The CDR3 has 14 amino acids. Germline values: CDR1 SNHLY, CDR2 FYNNEI. CDR3 protein: CASSQSGYTDTQYF. CDR3 nucleotide sequence: TGTGCCAGCAGCCAAAGCGGATACACAGATACGCAGTATTTT.

V usage is TRBV7-3 and J usage is TRBJ2-2; 11 nucleotides agree with TRBD2. This CDR3 is built from 16 residues. Per germline, CDR1 SGHTA and CDR2 FQGTGA. V dropped 3 bases and J dropped 4; count of bases not matched to a gene: 4. CDR3 sequence: CASSFLAGGSTGELFF. CDR3 sequence (DNA): TGTGCCAGCAGCTTCTTAGCGGGAGGGTCCACCGGGGAGCTGTTTTTT. The full variable domain, in which reference TRBV7-3 and TRBJ2-2 provide the parts outside the CDR3, is GAGVSQTPSNKVTEKGKYVELRCDPISGHTALYWYRQSLGQGPEFLIYFQGTGAADDSGLPNDRFFAVRPEGSVSTLKIQRTERGDSAVYLCASSFLAGGSTGELFFGEGSRLTVL.

The V and J genes are TRBV5-1 and TRBJ1-2; D is undetermined. The CDR3 runs to 15 residues. The germline V and J ends were trimmed by 2 bases and 7 bases, with 18 bases remaining between them. Per the germline V gene, CDR1 is SGHRS and CDR2 is YFSETQ. The CDR3 nucleotides read TGCGCCAGCAGCTTCGGGCCGGTAGATCCTATTGGCTACACCTTC. It translates to CASSFGPVDPIGYTF.

The gene calls are TRBV28 and TRBJ1-2; 9 nucleotides align to TRBD1. This CDR3 spans 17 amino acids. V was clipped by 3 bases and J by 4 bases; unmatched bases: 12. The germline V gene encodes CDR1 MDHEN and CDR2 SYDVKM. CDR3 sequence: CASSFGTGFGLGYGYTF. The CDR3 DNA follows: TGTGCCAGCAGTTTTGGGACAGGGTTTGGTTTGGGCTATGGCTACACCTTC.

CDR3 bases: TGTGCCAGCAGTGCTGGGACCCGGAACACTGAAGCTTTCTTT. Its translation: CASSAGTRNTEAFF. The rearrangement links TRBV6-1 to TRBJ1-1, with D maybe TRBD1 (5 bases). The CDR3 runs 14 residues. V was trimmed by 4 bases and J by 1 base, leaving 10 bases between them. Germline V lookup: CDR1 MNHNS, CDR2 SASEGT.